This TCR beta chain appears in the sequencing data of a study of blood T cell repertoires in COVID-19. A Seattle source enrolled patients during active infection and followed them longitudinally. Clones were read by immunoSEQ multiplex PCR, and TCRdb kept only the in-frame ones, dropping some. The data show 310,000 or so clones, approximately 90% seen once. Germline values: CDR1 MDHEN, CDR2 SYDVKM. V lost 8 bases, J lost 7 bases, and 11 bases lay in between. CDR3 length equals 12 residues. The sequencing input was peripheral blood. The genes are TRBV28 and TRBJ1-4; D remains ambiguous. The clonotype comes from a man aged 25-45 years with COVID-19, enrolled during active disease. The chain's CDR3 is CASGRAGEKLFF. As DNA, the CDR3 is TGTGCCAGCGGGAGGGCGGGTGAAAAACTGTTTTTT. The complete variable domain, with remaining parts taken from reference TRBV28 and TRBJ1-4, reads DVKVTQSSRYLVKRTGEKVFLECVQDMDHENMFWYRQDPGLGLRLIYFSYDVKMKEKGDIPEGYSVSREKKERFSLILESASTNQTSMYLCASGRAGEKLFFGSGTQLSVL.